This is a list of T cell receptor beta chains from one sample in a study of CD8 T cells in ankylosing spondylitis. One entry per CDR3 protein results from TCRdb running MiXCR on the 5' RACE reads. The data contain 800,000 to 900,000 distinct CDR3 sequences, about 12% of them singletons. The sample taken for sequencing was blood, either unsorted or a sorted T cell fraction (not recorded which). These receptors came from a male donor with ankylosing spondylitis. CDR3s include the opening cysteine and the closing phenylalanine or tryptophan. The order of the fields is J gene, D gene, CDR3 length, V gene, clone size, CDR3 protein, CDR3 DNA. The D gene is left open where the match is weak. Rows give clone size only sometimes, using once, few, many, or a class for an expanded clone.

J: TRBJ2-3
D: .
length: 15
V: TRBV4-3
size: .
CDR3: CASSQDYRNTDTQYF
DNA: TGCGCCAGCAGCCAAGATTACAGAAACACAGATACGCAGTATTTT

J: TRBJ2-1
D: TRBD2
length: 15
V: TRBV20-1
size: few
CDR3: CSARVASGWNNEQFF
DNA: TGCAGTGCTAGAGTTGCTAGCGGTTGGAACAATGAGCAGTTCTTC

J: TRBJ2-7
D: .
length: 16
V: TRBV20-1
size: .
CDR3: CSARDLGRLLSYEQYF
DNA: TGCAGTGCTAGAGATCTGGGTAGGCTCCTTTCCTACGAGCAGTACTTC

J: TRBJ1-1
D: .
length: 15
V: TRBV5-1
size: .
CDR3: CASSFGGTVNTEAFF
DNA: TGCGCCAGCAGCTTCGGGGGGACGGTGAACACTGAAGCTTTCTTT

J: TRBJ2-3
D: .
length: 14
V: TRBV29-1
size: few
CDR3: CSVRGSWSTDTQYF
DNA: TGCAGCGTTCGGGGGAGCTGGAGCACAGATACGCAGTATTTT

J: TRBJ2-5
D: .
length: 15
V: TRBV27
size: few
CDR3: CASSFGGPYQETQYF
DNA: TGTGCCAGCAGTTTCGGGGGCCCGTACCAAGAGACCCAGTACTTC

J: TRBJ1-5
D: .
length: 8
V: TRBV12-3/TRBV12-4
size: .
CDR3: CARQPQHF
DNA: TGTGCCAGACAGCCCCAGCATTTT

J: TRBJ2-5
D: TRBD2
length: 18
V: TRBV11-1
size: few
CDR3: CASSLWLAGGKGRETQYF
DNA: TGTGCCAGCAGCTTGTGGCTAGCGGGAGGAAAAGGGCGAGAGACCCAGTACTTC

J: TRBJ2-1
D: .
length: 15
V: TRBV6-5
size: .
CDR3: CASSYSLARNNEQFF
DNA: TGTGCCAGCAGTTACTCGCTAGCGCGGAACAATGAGCAGTTCTTC

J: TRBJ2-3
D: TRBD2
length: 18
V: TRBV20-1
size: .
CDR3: CSAREGTSGREVTDTQYF
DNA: TGCAGTGCTAGAGAAGGGACTAGCGGGAGAGAAGTCACAGATACGCAGTATTTT

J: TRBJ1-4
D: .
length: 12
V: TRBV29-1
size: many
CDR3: CSVEAGGEKLFF
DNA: TGCAGCGTTGAGGCGGGAGGTGAAAAACTGTTTTTT

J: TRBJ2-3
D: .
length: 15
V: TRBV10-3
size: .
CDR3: CAIRFRGPVTDTQYF
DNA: TGTGCCATCAGATTTCGCGGGCCGGTCACAGATACGCAGTATTTT

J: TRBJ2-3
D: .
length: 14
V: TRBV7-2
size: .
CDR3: CASSQQGSTDTQYF
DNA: TGTGCCAGCAGCCAGCAGGGTAGCACAGATACGCAGTATTTT

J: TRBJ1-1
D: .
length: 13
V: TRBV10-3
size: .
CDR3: CAIRGDLATEAFF
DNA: TGTGCCATCAGAGGGGACCTGGCCACTGAAGCTTTCTTT

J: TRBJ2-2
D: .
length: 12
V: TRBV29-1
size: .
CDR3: CSVTTPGGELFF
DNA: TGCAGCGTTACTACTCCGGGCGGGGAGCTGTTTTTT

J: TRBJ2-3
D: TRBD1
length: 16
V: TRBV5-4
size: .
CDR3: CASSLGQGGRKDTQYF
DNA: TGTGCCAGCAGCTTGGGACAGGGGGGGCGGAAGGATACGCAGTATTTT

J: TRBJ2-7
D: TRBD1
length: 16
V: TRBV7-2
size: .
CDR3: CASSSSPGTALYEQYF
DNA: TGTGCCAGCAGCTCTTCCCCCGGGACAGCGCTCTACGAGCAGTACTTC

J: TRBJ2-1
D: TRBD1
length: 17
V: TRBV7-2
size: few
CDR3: CASSLVARTGGDNEQFF
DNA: TGTGCCAGCAGCTTAGTCGCCAGGACAGGGGGAGACAATGAGCAGTTCTTC

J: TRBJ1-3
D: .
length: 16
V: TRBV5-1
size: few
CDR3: CASSLEGSPSGNTIYF
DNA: TGCGCCAGCAGCTTGGAGGGCTCACCCTCTGGAAACACCATATATTTT

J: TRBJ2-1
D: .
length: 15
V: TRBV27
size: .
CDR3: CASTKWDSDYNEQFF
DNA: TGTGCCAGCACCAAATGGGATTCCGACTACAATGAGCAGTTCTTC

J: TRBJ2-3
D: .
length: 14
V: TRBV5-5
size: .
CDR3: CASSQMTSTDTQYF
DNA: TGTGCCAGCAGCCAGATGACTAGCACAGATACGCAGTATTTT

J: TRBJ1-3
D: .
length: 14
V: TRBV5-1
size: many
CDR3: CASSEAGPGNTIYF
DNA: TGCGCCAGCAGCGAAGCGGGACCTGGAAACACCATATATTTT

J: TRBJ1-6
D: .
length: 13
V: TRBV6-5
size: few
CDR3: CASSWNIGSPLHF
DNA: TGTGCCAGCAGTTGGAACATCGGTTCACCCCTCCACTTT

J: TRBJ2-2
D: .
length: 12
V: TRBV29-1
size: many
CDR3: CSGGEGTGELFF
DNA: TGCAGCGGGGGGGAAGGCACCGGGGAGCTGTTTTTT

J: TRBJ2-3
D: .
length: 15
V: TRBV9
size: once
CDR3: CASTRLGVKSDTQYF
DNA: TGTGCCAGCACCCGACTAGGGGTAAAATCAGATACGCAGTATTTT

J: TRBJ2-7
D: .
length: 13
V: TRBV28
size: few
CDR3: CASTPGPSYEQYF
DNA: TGTGCCTCAACTCCGGGACCATCCTACGAGCAGTACTTC

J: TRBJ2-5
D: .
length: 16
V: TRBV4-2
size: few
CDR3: CASSQDWGTSQETQYF
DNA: TGTGCCAGCAGCCAAGATTGGGGGACATCTCAAGAGACCCAGTACTTC

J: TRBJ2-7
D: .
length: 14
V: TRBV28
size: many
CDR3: CASTLTGLPYEQYF
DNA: TGTGCCAGCACCCTTACGGGGCTCCCTTACGAGCAGTACTTC

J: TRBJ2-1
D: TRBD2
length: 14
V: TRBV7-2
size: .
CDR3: CASSLVGTSGEQFF
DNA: TGTGCCAGCAGCTTAGTTGGGACTAGCGGTGAGCAGTTCTTC

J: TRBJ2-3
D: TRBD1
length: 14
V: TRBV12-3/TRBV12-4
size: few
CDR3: CASSWDRNTDTQYF
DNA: TGTGCCAGCAGCTGGGACAGAAACACAGATACGCAGTATTTT

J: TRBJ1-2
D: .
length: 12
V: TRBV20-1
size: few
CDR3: CSASQLNYGYTF
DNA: TGCAGTGCTAGCCAGCTGAACTATGGCTACACCTTC

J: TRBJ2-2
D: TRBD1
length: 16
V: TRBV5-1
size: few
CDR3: CASSLYRGPNTGELFF
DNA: TGCGCCAGCAGCTTATACAGGGGGCCGAACACCGGGGAGCTGTTTTTT

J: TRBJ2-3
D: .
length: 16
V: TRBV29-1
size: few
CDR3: CSVRGTGREGTDTQYF
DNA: TGCAGCGTCCGGGGGACAGGGCGGGAGGGGACAGATACGCAGTATTTT

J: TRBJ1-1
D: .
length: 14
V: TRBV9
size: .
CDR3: CASSVRPTGTEAFF
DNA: TGTGCCAGCAGCGTGAGACCCACAGGAACTGAAGCTTTCTTT

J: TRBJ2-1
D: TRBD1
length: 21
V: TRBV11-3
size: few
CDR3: CASSSIRLGDSTPSSYNEQFF
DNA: TGTGCCAGCAGCTCTATTAGGCTCGGGGACAGCACTCCCAGCTCCTACAATGAGCAGTTCTTC

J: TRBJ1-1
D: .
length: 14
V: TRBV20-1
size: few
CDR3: CSASFRQRNTEAFF
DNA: TGCAGTGCTAGCTTTAGACAGAGGAACACTGAAGCTTTCTTT

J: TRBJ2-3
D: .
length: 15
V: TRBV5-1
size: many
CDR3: CASSLAPAPTDTQYF
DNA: TGCGCCAGCAGCTTGGCCCCGGCTCCCACAGATACGCAGTATTTT

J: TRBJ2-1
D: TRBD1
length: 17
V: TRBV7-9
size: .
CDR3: CASSLGRTGGSYNEQFF
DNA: TGTGCCAGCAGCCTAGGCAGGACAGGGGGTTCTTACAATGAGCAGTTCTTC

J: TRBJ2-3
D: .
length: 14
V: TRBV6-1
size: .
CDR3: CASSPSFITDTQYF
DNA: TGTGCCAGCAGTCCTAGCTTCATCACAGATACGCAGTATTTT

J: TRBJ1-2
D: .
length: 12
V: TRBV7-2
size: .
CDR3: CASSLVSRSYTF
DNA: TGTGCCAGCAGCTTAGTCAGTCGTAGCTACACCTTC

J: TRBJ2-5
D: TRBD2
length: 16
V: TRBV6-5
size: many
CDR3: CASSYSSSGRRETQYF
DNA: TGTGCCAGCAGTTACTCGTCTAGCGGGAGGAGAGAGACCCAGTACTTC

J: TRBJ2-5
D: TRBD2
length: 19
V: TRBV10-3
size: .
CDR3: CAISPFPLRTSGAQETQYF
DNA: TGTGCCATCAGTCCTTTTCCCCTTCGGACTAGCGGGGCACAAGAGACCCAGTACTTC